A selection of T cell receptor beta chains follows, all from one sample in a study of T cells in Graves' hyperthyroidism and ophthalmopathy. One entry per CDR3 protein, called by TCRdb with MiXCR from the multiplex PCR reads. This table holds 300,000 to 400,000 distinct CDR3 sequences, about 18% found once. Sample: blood. The receptors were gathered from a man between 18 and 35 years old with Graves' ophthalmopathy. Both conserved end residues are part of each CDR3.

J gene | V gene | CDR3 protein
TRBJ1-2 | TRBV20-1 | CSAPPPGMDGYTF
TRBJ2-7 | TRBV7-9 | CASSNKLQGLSSYEQYF
TRBJ1-6 | TRBV10-2 | CASGGMGQGFAFNSPLHF
TRBJ1-1 | TRBV28 | CASSIFAGRTEAFF
TRBJ2-5 | TRBV6-1 | CASSRDSGQETQYF
TRBJ2-1 | TRBV5-1 | CASRTGSQEGNEQFF
TRBJ1-1 | TRBV6-6 | CASSYNTGMNTEAFF
TRBJ1-4 | TRBV5-1 | CASSSPTTGPRNEKLFF
TRBJ2-7 | TRBV28 | CASSLSITGYEQYF
TRBJ1-2 | TRBV6-1 | CASSLRSFFGTDYGYTF
TRBJ1-2 | TRBV5-1 | CASSGIQGAGYGYTF
TRBJ1-4 | TRBV28 | CASSLYPGTNEKLFF
TRBJ2-1 | TRBV20-1 | CSASSAGDNNEQFF
TRBJ2-7 | TRBV28 | CASSPPPGQGAYEQYF
TRBJ2-5 | TRBV2 | CASRQAIQETQYF
TRBJ2-7 | TRBV27 | CASSLSGDMTYEQYF
TRBJ2-3 | TRBV5-4 | CASSLSVPDTQYF
TRBJ1-5 | TRBV2 | CASSVKGEQPQHF
TRBJ1-2 | TRBV10-1 | CASSDSGYGYTF
TRBJ2-3 | TRBV6-2/TRBV6-3 | CASSYPPFSGGGDTQYF
TRBJ2-2 | TRBV7-8 | CASSSRGGINTGELFF
TRBJ2-3 | TRBV20-1 | CSASPTSGGFTDTQYF
TRBJ2-7 | TRBV12-3/TRBV12-4 | CASSVGYSNYEQYF
TRBJ2-7 | TRBV9 | CASSVGDSLSYEQYF
TRBJ2-3 | TRBV28 | CASSRGLAGLTDTQYF
TRBJ2-5 | TRBV20-1 | CSARDFQGKQETQYF
TRBJ2-4 | TRBV5-1 | CASSPRASLDIQYF
TRBJ2-5 | TRBV7-9 | CASSKAGGQETQYF
TRBJ1-4 | TRBV7-9 | CASSSQNTNEKLFF
TRBJ1-1 | TRBV3-1 | CASSQEGGNTEAFF
TRBJ1-1 | TRBV5-1 | CASSLDGPMNTEAFF
TRBJ2-5 | TRBV20-1 | CSARGAGGQETQYF
TRBJ1-5 | TRBV12-3/TRBV12-4 | CASSLRGEAQPQHF